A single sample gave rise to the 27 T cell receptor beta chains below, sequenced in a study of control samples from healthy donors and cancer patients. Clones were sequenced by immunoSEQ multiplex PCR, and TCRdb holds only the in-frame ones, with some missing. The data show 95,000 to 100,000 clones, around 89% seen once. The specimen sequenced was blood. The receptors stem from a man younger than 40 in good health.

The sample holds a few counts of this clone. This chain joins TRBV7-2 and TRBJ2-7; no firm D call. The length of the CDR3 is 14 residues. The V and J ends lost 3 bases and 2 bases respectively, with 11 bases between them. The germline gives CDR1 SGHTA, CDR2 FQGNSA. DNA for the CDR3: TGTGCCAGCAGCTTTAGTACGTCCACCTACGAGCAGTACTTC. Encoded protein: CASSFSTSTYEQYF.

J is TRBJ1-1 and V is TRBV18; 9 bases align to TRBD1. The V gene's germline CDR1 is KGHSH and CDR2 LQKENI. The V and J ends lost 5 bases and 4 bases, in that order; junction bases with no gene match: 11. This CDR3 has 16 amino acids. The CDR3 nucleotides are TGTGCCAGCTCAGTATCCGGGACAGGGATCACCACTGAAGCTTTCTTT. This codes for CASSVSGTGITTEAFF.

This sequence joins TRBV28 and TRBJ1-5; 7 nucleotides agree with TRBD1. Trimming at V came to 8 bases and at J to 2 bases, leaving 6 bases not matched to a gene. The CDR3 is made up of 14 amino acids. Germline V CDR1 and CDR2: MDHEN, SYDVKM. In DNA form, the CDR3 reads TGTGCCAGCGAACCGGGGACAGGCAATCAGCCCCAGCATTTT. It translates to CASEPGTGNQPQHF.

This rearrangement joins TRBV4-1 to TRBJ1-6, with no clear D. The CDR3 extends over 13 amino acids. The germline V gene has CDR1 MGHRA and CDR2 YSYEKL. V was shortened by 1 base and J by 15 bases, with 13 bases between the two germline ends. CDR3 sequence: CASSQVPLINLHF. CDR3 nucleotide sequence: TGCGCCAGCAGCCAAGTACCTCTAATAAACCTCCACTTT.

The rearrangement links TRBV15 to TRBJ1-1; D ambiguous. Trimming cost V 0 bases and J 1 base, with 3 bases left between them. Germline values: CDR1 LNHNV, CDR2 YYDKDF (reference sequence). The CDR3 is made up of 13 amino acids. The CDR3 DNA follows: TGTGCCACCAGCAGAGAGAGGAACACTGAAGCTTTCTTT. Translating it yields CATSRERNTEAFF.

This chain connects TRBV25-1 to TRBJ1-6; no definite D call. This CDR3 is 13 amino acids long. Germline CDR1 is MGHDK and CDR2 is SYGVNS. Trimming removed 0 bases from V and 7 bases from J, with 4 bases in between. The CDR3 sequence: CASSEYGNSPLHF. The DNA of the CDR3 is TGTGCCAGCAGTGAATATGGGAATTCACCCCTCCACTTT.

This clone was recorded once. For the CDR3, the DNA is TGTGCCACCAGTGTTGGCAGATACACAGATACGCAGTATTTT. Translating it yields CATSVGRYTDTQYF. This rearrangement joins TRBV24-1 to TRBJ2-3; D unresolved. With 5 bases removed from V and 2 bases from J, the gap between germline ends came to 10 bases. The germline V gene encodes CDR1 KGHDR and CDR2 SFDVKD. This CDR3 is built from 14 residues.

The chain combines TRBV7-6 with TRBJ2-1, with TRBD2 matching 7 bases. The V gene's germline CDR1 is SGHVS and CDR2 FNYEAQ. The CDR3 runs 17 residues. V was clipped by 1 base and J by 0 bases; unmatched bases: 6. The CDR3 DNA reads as TGTGCCAGCAGCTTAGTAGCGGGCTCGAGCTCCTACAATGAGCAGTTCTTC. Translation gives CASSLVAGSSSYNEQFF.

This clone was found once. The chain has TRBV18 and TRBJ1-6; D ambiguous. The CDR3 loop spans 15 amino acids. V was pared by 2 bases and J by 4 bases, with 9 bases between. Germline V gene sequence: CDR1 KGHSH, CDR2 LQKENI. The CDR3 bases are TGTGCCAGCTCACCAATCGCCAGTTATAATTCACCCCTCCACTTT. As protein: CASSPIASYNSPLHF.

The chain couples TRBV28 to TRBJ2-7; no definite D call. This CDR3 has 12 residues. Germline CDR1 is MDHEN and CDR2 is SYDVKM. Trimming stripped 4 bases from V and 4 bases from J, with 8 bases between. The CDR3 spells CASSSPGYEQYF. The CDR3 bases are TGTGCCAGCAGTTCACCGGGTTACGAGCAGTACTTC.

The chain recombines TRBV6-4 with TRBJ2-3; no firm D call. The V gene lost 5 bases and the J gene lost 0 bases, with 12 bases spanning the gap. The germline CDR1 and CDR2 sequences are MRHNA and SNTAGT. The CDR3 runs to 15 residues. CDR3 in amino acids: CASSPDLSSTDTQYF. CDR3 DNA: TGTGCCAGCAGTCCGGACCTATCTAGCACAGATACGCAGTATTTT.

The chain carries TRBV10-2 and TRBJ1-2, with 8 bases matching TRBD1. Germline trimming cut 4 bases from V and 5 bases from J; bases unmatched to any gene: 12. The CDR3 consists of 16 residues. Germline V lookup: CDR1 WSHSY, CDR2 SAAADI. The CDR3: CASSGVRQGSRYGYTF. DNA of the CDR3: TGCGCCAGCAGTGGCGTTAGACAGGGGTCTCGGTATGGCTACACCTTC.

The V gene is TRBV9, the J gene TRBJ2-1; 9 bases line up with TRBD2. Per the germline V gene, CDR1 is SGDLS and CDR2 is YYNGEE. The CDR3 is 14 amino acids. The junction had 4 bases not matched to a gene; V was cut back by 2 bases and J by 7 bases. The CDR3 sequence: CASSVGGGANEQFF. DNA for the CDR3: TGTGCCAGCAGCGTCGGCGGGGGGGCTAATGAGCAGTTCTTC.

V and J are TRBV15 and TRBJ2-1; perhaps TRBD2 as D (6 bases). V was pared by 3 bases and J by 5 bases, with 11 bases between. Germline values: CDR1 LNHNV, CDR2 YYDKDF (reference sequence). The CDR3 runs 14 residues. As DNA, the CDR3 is TGTGCCACCAGCAGCTCCGGGACTCACAATGAGCAGTTCTTC. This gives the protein CATSSSGTHNEQFF.

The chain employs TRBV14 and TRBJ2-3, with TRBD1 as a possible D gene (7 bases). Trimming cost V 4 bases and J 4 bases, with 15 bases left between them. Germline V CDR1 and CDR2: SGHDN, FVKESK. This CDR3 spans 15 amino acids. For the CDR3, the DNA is TGTGCCAGCAGCCTTGGCGGGACAGCAGCAGATACGCAGTATTTT. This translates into CASSLGGTAADTQYF. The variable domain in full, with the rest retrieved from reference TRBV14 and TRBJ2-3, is EAGVTQFPSHSVIEKGQTVTLRCDPISGHDNLYWYRRVMGKEIKFLLHFVKESKQDESGMPNNRFLAERTGGTYSTLKVQPAELEDSGVYFCASSLGGTAADTQYFGPGTRLTVL.

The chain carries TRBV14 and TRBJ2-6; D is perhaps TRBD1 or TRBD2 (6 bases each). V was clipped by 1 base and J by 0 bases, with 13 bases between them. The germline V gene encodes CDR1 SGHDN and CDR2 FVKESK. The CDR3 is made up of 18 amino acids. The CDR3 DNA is TGTGCCAGCAGCCAAGTAGGGGGGCAGGGCTCTGGGGCCAACGTCCTGACTTTC. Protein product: CASSQVGGQGSGANVLTF.

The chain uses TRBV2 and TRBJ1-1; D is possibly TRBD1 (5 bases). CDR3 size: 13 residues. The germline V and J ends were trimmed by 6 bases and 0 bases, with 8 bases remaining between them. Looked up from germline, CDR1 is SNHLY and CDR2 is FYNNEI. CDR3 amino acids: CASSRGVNTEAFF. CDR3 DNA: TGTGCCAGCAGCCGGGGGGTGAACACTGAAGCTTTCTTT.

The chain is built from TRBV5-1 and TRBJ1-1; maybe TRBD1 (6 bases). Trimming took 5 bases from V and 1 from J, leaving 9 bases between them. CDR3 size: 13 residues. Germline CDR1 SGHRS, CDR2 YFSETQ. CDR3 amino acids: CASSQTGNTEAFF. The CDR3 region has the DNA TGCGCCAGCAGTCAGACAGGGAACACTGAAGCTTTCTTT.

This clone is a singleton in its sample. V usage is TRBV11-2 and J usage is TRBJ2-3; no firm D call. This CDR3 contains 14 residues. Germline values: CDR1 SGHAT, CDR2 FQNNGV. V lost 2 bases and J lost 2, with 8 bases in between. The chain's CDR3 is CASSLRLTTDTQYF. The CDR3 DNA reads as TGTGCCAGCAGCTTAAGGCTTACCACAGATACGCAGTATTTT.

The chain's CDR3 is CASSHEADRDKLHVLTF. The CDR3 region has the DNA TGTGCCAGCAGCCATGAAGCGGACCGGGACAAGCTGCACGTCCTGACTTTC. V gene TRBV3-1 (or the pseudogene TRBV3-2) combines with J gene TRBJ2-6, with D possibly matching TRBD1 (6 bases). Looked up from germline, CDR1 is LGHDT and CDR2 is YNNKEL (reference sequence). V lost 3 bases and J lost 11, with 23 bases in between. The CDR3 is made up of 17 amino acids.

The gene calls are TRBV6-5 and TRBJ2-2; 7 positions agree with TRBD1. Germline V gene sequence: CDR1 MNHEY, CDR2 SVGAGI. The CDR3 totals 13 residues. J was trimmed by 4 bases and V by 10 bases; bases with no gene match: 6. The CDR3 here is CATQPGGTGELFF. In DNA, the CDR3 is TGTGCCACCCAGCCAGGGGGCACCGGGGAGCTGTTTTTT.

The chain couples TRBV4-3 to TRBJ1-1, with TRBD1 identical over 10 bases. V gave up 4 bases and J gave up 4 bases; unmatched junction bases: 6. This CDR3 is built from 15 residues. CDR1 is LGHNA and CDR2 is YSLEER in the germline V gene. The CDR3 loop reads CASSRAGTGATEAFF. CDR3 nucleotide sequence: TGCGCCAGCAGCCGCGCCGGGACAGGGGCCACTGAAGCTTTCTTT.

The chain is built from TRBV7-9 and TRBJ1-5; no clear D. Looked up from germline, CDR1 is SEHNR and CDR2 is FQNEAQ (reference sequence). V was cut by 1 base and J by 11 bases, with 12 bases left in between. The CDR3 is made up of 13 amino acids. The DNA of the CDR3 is TGTGCCAGCAGCTTAGTGGACCAGTCTTCCCAGCATTTT. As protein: CASSLVDQSSQHF.

The CDR3 nucleotides are TGTGCCAGCAGCGGACTAGCGGGGGGCGGGGAGCTGTTTTTT. Encoded protein: CASSGLAGGGELFF. The chain employs TRBV7-2 and TRBJ2-2; TRBD2 aligns across 14 bases. Germline values: CDR1 SGHTA, CDR2 FQGNSA. The CDR3 runs 14 residues. V lost 5 bases to trimming and J lost 7 bases; unmatched junction nucleotides: 0. The entire variable domain, with the rest obtained from reference TRBV7-2 and TRBJ2-2, is as follows: GAGVSQSPSNKVTEKGKDVELRCDPISGHTALYWYRQSLGQGLEFLIYFQGNSAPDKSGLPSDRFSAERTGGSVSTLTIQRTQQEDSAVYLCASSGLAGGGELFFGEGSRLTVL.

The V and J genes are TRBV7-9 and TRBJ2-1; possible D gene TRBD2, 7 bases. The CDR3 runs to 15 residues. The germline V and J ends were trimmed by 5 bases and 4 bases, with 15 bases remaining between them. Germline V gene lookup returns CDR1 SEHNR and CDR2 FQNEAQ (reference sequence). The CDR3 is CASSLSGGGYNEQFF. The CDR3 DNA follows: TGTGCCAGCAGCCTATCGGGGGGCGGGTACAATGAGCAGTTCTTC.

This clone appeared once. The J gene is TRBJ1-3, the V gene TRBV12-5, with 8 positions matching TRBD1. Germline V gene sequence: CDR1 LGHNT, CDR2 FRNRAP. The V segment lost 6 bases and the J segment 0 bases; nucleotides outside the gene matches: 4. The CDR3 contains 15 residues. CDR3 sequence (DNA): TGTGCTAGTGGCCGCACAGGGGGCTCTGGAAACACCATATATTTT. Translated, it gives CASGRTGGSGNTIYF.

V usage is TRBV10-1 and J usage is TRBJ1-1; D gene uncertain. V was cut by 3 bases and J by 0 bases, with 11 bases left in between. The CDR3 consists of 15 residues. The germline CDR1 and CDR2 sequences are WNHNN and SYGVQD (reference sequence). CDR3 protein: CASSDYSNMNTEAFF. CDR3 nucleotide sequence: TGCGCCAGCAGTGATTACAGCAACATGAACACTGAAGCTTTCTTT.